The T cell receptor beta chain under discussion was sequenced for a study of PD-L1 blockade in urothelial cancer. About the research overall: Enrolled patients had been treated previously with 0 to 3 chemotherapy regimens. Investigators checked blood 3 weeks (second dose) and 6 weeks after treatment start.

Study-wide results and caveats: Better survival was forecast by a pretreatment blood TCR clonality below the median.

Only in-frame clones appear in the TCRdb table, and some are missing; sequencing was by immunoSEQ multiplex PCR. Here the sample spans 55,000 to 85,000 clones, less than 90% being singletons. Comments on this clone: Antigen unknown.

Trimming cost V 6 bases and J 6 bases, with 21 bases left between them. The CDR3 length is 16 residues. Germline CDR1 MNHEY, CDR2 SMNVEV (reference sequence). Time point specified: pretreatment peripheral blood. The TCR originated in a woman between 65 and 79 years old with urothelial cancer. The starting material was PBMCs, obtained around atezolizumab (anti-PD-L1) treatment. V is TRBV27 and J is TRBJ2-1; maybe TRBD1 (6 bases). CDR3 residues: CASSSRVMGQSNEQFF. CDR3 DNA: TGTGCCAGCAGCTCTCGGGTCATGGGACAAAGCAATGAGCAGTTCTTC.